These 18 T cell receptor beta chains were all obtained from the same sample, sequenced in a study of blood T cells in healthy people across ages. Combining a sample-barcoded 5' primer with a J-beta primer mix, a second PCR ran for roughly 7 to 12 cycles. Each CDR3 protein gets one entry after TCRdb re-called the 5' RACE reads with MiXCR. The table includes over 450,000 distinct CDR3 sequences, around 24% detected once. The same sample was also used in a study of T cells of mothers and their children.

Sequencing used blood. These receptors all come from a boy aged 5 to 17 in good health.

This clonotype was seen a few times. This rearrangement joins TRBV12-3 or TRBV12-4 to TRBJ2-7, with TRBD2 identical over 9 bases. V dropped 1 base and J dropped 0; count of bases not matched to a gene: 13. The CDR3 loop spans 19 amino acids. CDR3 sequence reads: CASSLVGLARASSSYEQYF. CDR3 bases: TGTGCCAGCAGTTTAGTGGGACTAGCCCGGGCGTCTAGCTCCTACGAGCAGTACTTC.

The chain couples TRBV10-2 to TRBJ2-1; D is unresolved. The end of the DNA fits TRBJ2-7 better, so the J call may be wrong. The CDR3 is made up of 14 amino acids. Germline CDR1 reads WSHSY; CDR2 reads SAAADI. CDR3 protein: CASSRRVGLDEQYF. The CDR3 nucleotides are TGCGCCAGCAGCAGACGAGTGGGGTTGGACGAGCAGTACTTC.

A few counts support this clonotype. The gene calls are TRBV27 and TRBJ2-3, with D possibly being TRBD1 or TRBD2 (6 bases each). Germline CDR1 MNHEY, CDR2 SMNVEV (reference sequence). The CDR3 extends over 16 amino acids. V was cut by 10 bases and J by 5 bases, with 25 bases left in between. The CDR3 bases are TGTGCCACCACCACCGGGGGCCCCTACGGTGGAGATACGCAGTATTTT. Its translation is CATTTGGPYGGDTQYF.

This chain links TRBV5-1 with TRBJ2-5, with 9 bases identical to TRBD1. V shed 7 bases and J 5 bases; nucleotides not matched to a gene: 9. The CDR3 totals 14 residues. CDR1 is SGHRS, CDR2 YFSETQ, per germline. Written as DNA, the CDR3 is TGCGCCAGCGCTAAGACAGGGGGTGCCGAGACCCAGTACTTC. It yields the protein CASAKTGGAETQYF.

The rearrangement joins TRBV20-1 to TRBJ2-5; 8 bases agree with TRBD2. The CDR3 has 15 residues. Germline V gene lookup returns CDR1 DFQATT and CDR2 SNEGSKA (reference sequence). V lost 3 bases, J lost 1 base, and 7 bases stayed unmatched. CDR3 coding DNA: TGCAGTGCTAGTAGTCTAGCGGGCTCCCAAGAGACCCAGTACTTC. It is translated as CSASSLAGSQETQYF.

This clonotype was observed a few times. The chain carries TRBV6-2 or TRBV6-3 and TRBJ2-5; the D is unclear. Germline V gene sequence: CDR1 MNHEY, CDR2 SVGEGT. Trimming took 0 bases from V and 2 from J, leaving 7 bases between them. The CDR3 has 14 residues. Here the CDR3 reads CASSYSPEQETQYF. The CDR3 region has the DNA TGTGCCAGCAGTTACTCCCCGGAACAAGAGACCCAGTACTTC.

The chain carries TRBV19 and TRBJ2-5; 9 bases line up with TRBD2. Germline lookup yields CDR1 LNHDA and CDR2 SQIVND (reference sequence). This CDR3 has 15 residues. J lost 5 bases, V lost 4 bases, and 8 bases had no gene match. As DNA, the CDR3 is TGTGCCAGTAGTAAGGCGACTAGCGGTACGGAGACCCAGTACTTC. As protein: CASSKATSGTETQYF.

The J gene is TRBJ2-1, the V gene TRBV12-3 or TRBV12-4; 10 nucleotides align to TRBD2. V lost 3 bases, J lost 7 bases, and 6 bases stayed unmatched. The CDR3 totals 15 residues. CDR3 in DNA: TGTGCCAGCAGTTTTCGAGCTAGCGGGAGTAATGAGCAGTTCTTC. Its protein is CASSFRASGSNEQFF.

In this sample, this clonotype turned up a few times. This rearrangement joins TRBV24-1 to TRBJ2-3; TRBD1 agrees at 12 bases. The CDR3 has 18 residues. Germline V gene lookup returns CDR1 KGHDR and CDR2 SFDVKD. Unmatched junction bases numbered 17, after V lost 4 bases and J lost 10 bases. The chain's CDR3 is CATSDPTGGTGGLSAQYF. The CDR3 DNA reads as TGTGCCACCAGTGACCCGACCGGAGGGACAGGGGGCTTAAGCGCGCAGTATTTT.

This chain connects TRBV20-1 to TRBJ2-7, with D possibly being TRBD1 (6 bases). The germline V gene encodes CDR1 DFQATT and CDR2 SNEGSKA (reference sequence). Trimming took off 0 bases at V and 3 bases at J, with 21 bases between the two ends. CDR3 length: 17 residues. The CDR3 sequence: CSARDLPRGSKGYEQYF. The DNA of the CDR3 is TGCAGTGCTAGAGATCTTCCCAGGGGATCTAAAGGCTACGAGCAGTACTTC.

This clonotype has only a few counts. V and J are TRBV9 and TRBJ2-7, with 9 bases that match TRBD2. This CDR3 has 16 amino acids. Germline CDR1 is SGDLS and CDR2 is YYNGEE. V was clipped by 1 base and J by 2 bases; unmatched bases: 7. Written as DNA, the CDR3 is TGTGCCAGCAGCGTAAGATCTAGCGGGATGGCCTACGAGCAGTACTTC. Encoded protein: CASSVRSSGMAYEQYF.

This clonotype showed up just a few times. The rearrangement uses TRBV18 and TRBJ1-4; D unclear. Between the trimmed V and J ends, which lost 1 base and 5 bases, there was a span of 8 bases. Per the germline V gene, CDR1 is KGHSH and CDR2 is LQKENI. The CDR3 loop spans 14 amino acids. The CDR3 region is CASSPQEMNEKLFF. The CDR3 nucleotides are TGTGCCAGCTCACCACAGGAAATGAATGAAAAACTGTTTTTT.

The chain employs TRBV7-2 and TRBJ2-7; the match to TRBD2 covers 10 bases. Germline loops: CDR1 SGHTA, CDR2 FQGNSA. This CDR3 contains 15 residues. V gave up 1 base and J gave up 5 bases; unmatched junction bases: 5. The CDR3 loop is CASSLEFLAGDEQYF. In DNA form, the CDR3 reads TGTGCCAGCAGCTTAGAATTCCTAGCGGGGGACGAGCAGTACTTC.

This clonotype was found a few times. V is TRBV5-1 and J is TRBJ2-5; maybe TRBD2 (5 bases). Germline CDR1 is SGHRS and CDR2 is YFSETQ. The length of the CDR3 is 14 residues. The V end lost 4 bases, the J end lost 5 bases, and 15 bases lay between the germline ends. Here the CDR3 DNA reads TGCGCCAGCAGCACGGACTGGGTAGGGGAGACCCAGTACTTC. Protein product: CASSTDWVGETQYF.

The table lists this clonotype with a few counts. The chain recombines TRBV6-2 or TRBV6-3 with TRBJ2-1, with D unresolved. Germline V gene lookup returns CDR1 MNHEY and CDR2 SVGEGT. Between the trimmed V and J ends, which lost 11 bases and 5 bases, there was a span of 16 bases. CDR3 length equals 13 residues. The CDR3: CAGRPLGDNEQFF. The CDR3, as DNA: TGTGCCGGTCGCCCTCTAGGAGACAATGAGCAGTTCTTC.

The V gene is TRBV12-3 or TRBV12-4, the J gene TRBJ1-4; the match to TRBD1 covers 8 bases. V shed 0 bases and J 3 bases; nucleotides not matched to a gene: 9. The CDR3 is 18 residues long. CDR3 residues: CASSLAWPGGEANEKLFF. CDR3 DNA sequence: TGTGCCAGCAGTTTAGCGTGGCCAGGGGGCGAAGCTAATGAAAAACTGTTTTTT.

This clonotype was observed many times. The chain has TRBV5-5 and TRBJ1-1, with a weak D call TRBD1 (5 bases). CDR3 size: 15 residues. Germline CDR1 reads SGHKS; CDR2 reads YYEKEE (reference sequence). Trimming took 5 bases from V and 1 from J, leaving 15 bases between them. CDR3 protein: CASRPLDSGNTEAFF. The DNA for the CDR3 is TGTGCCAGCAGACCGCTAGACAGTGGGAACACTGAAGCTTTCTTT.

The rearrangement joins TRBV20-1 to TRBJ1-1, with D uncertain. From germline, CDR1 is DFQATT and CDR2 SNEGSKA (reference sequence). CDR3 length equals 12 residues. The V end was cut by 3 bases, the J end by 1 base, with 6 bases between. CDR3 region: CSASEGNTEAFF. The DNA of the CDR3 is TGCAGTGCTAGTGAGGGGAACACTGAAGCTTTCTTT.